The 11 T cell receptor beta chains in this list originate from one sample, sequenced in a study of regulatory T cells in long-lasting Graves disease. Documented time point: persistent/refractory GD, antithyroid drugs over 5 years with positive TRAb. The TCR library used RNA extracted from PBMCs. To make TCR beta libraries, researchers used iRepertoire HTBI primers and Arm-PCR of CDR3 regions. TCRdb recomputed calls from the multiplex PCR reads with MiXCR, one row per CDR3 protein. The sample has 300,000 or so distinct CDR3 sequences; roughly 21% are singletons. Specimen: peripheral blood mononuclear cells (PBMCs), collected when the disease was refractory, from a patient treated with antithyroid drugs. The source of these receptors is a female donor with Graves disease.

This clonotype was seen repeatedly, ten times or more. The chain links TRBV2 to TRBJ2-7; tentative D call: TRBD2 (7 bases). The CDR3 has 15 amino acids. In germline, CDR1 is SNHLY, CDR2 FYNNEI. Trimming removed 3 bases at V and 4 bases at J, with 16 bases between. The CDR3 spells CASSEDGGRLYEQYF. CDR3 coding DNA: TGTGCCAGCAGTGAGGACGGGGGGCGGCTTTACGAGCAGTACTTC.

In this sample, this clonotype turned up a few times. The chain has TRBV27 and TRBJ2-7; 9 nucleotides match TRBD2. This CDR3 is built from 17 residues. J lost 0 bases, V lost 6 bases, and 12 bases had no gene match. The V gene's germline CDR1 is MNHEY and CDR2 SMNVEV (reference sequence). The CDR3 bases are TGTGCCAGCAGCCCCTACTCAACTAGCGGGCACTCCTACGAGCAGTACTTC. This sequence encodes CASSPYSTSGHSYEQYF.

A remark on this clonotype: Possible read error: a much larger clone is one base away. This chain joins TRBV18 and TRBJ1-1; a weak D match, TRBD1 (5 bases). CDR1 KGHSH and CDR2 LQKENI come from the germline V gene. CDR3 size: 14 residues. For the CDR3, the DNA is TGTGCCAGCTCACCACAGGGGAGGGGCACTGGAGCTTTCTTT. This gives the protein CASSPQGRGTGAFF.

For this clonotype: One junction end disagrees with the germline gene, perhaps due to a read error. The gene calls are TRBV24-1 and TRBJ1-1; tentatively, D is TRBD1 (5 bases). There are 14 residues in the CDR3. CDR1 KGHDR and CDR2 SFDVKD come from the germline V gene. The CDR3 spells CATSASGGNTEASF. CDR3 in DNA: TGTGCCACCAGTGCTTCCGGGGGGAACACTGAAGCTTCCTTT.

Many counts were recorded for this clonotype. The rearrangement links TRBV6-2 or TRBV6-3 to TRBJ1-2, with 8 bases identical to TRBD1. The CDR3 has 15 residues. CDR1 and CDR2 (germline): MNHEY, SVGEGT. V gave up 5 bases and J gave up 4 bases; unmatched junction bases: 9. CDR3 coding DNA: TGTGCCAGCAGTCTTTGGGACAGGCCAGGCTATGGCTACACCTTC. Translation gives CASSLWDRPGYGYTF.

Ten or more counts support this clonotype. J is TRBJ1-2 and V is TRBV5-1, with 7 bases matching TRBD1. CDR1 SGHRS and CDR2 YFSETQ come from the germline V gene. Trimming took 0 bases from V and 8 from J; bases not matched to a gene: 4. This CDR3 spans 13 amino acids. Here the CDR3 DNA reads TGCGCCAGCAGCTTGGAAGGACAGGCAGGCTACACCTTC. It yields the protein CASSLEGQAGYTF. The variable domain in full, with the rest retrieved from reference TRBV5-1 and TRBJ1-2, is KAGVTQTPRYLIKTRGQQVTLSCSPISGHRSVSWYQQTPGQGLQFLFEYFSETQRNKGNFPGRFSGRQFSNSRSEMNVSTLELGDSALYLCASSLEGQAGYTFGSGTRLTVV.

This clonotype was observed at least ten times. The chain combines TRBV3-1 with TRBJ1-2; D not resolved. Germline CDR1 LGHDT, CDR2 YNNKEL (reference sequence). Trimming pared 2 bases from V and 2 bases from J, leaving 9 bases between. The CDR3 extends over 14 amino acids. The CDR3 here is CASSQSVRNYGYTF. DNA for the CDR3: TGTGCCAGCAGCCAATCCGTAAGGAACTATGGCTACACCTTC.

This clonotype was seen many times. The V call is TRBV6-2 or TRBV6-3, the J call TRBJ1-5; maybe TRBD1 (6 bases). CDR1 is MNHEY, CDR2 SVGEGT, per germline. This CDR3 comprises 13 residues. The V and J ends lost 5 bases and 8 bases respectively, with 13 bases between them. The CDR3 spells CASSVTGSKPQHF. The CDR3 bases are TGTGCCAGCAGTGTTACAGGGAGTAAGCCCCAGCATTTT.

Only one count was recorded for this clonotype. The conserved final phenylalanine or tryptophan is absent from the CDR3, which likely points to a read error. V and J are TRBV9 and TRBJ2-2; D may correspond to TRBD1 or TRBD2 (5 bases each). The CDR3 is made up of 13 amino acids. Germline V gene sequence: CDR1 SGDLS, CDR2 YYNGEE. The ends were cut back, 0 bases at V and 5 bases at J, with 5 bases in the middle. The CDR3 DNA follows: TGTGCCAGCAGCGTAGGGGGGACCGGGGAGCTGTTTCTT. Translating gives CASSVGGTGELFL.

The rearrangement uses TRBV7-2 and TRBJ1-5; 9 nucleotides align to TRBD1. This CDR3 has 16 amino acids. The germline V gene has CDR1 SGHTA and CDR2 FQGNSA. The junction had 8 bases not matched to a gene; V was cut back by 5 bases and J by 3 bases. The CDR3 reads CASSTIRDRVNQPQHF. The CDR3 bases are TGTGCCAGCAGCACGATCCGGGACAGGGTCAATCAGCCCCAGCATTTT.

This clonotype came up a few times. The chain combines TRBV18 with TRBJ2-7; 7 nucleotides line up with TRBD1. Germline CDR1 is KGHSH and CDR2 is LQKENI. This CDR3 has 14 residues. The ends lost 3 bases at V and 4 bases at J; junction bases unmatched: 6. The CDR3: CASSPLGTAYEQYF. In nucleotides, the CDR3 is TGTGCCAGCTCACCCTTGGGGACAGCTTACGAGCAGTACTTC.